The TCR beta chain described here comes from a study of T-cell reconstitution after alpha-beta-depleted transplantation in children. This clonotype came up a few times. V lost 4 bases and J 2 bases, leaving 9 bases between the germline ends. The CDR3 has 15 amino acids. Unique molecular identifiers were incorporated when the TCRbeta library was constructed. One entry per CDR3 protein results from TCRdb running MiXCR on the PCR reads. Among more than 450,000 distinct CDR3 sequences listed, 15% to 20% were seen once. The source material was PBMCs from the stem cell graft donor, sampled from the stem cell graft. This clonotype was obtained from a human donor who donated a stem cell graft to a child with acute lymphoblastic leukemia. This chain uses TRBV12-3 or TRBV12-4 with TRBJ2-6; TRBD1 might be the D (5 bases). The CDR3 region has the DNA TGTGCCAGCAGTTCGTTAGGGGCTGGGGCCAACGTCCTGACTTTC. It yields the protein CASSSLGAGANVLTF.